A selection of T cell receptor beta chains follows, all from one sample in a study of tumor-infiltrating lymphocytes in primary liver carcinoma. Each CDR3 protein gets one entry after TCRdb re-called the multiplex PCR reads with MiXCR. The data contain approximately 300,000 distinct CDR3 sequences, 65% of them singletons. The specimen sequenced was peripheral blood. These receptors all come from a man aged 40-50 years with primary liver carcinoma and hepatitis B virus infection. The CDR3 runs from the conserved cysteine through the conserved F or W. The order of the fields is J gene, V gene, CDR3 protein.

J gene: TRBJ2-7
V gene: TRBV4-1
CDR3 protein: CASSPTERGSYEQYF

J gene: TRBJ2-7
V gene: TRBV13
CDR3 protein: CASSQTLGATYEQYF

J gene: TRBJ2-1
V gene: TRBV6-2/TRBV6-3
CDR3 protein: CASSLQGLYNEHFF

J gene: TRBJ2-1
V gene: TRBV9
CDR3 protein: CASSPYWAVSGNEQFF

J gene: TRBJ2-1
V gene: TRBV6-5
CDR3 protein: CASSYGTGNNEQFF

J gene: TRBJ2-2
V gene: TRBV6-1
CDR3 protein: CASSLTRTRELFF

J gene: TRBJ2-7
V gene: TRBV28
CDR3 protein: CASSLGRLYEQHF

J gene: TRBJ2-6
V gene: TRBV6-5
CDR3 protein: CASSSGANVLTF

J gene: TRBJ1-3
V gene: TRBV30
CDR3 protein: CAWSSGTGGNTIYF

J gene: TRBJ2-5
V gene: TRBV10-3
CDR3 protein: CAINKNSEETQYF

J gene: TRBJ1-4
V gene: TRBV14
CDR3 protein: CASSQLIEDRGMEKLFF

J gene: TRBJ2-7
V gene: TRBV6-1
CDR3 protein: CASGGQGLQYGQYF

J gene: TRBJ2-7
V gene: TRBV15
CDR3 protein: CATATGEQYF

J gene: TRBJ2-7
V gene: TRBV4-2
CDR3 protein: CASSQVKGHYEQYF

J gene: TRBJ1-6
V gene: TRBV12-3/TRBV12-4
CDR3 protein: CAISLGGKSSPLHF

J gene: TRBJ1-2
V gene: TRBV6-1
CDR3 protein: CASRGQGGYGYTF

J gene: TRBJ1-2
V gene: TRBV28
CDR3 protein: CASKTGLDYTF

J gene: TRBJ2-3
V gene: TRBV7-2
CDR3 protein: CASSLGQPGDTQYF

J gene: TRBJ2-7
V gene: TRBV4-3
CDR3 protein: CASSQAVQEAYEQYF

J gene: TRBJ2-7
V gene: TRBV14
CDR3 protein: CASSPRGTLKRYEQYF

J gene: TRBJ2-7
V gene: TRBV29-1
CDR3 protein: CSVGDLQQYF

J gene: TRBJ2-2
V gene: TRBV12-3/TRBV12-4
CDR3 protein: CASCGYRSTGELFF

J gene: TRBJ2-1
V gene: TRBV7-9
CDR3 protein: CASRSTSGSSYNEQFF

J gene: TRBJ2-3
V gene: TRBV4-2
CDR3 protein: CASSTLTGTSGSYTQYF

J gene: TRBJ1-6
V gene: TRBV28
CDR3 protein: CASGGFGSSPLHF

J gene: TRBJ2-7
V gene: TRBV4-2
CDR3 protein: CASGISGRAYEQYF

J gene: TRBJ1-3
V gene: TRBV10-3
CDR3 protein: CTIREGVENTIYF

J gene: TRBJ2-7
V gene: TRBV5-1
CDR3 protein: CASRGTSGIYEQYF

J gene: TRBJ2-1
V gene: TRBV29-1
CDR3 protein: CSVAGTSGSRSYNEQFF

J gene: TRBJ1-1
V gene: TRBV6-1
CDR3 protein: CASKGRANTEAFF

J gene: TRBJ1-5
V gene: TRBV4-1
CDR3 protein: CASSQDDQPQHF

J gene: TRBJ2-6
V gene: TRBV4-3
CDR3 protein: CASSYGTSGSSGANILTF